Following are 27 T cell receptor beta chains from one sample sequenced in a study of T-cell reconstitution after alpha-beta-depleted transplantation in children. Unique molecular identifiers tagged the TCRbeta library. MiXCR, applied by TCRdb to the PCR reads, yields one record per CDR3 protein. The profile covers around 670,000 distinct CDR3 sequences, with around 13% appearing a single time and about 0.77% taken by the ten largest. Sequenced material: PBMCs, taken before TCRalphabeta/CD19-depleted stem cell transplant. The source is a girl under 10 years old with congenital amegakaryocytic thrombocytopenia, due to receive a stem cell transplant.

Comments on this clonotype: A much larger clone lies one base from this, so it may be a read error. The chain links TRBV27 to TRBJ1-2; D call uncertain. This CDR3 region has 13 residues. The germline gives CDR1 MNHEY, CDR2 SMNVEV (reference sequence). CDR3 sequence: CASSFGMGYGDTF. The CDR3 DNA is TGTGCCAGCAGTTTCGGTATGGGCTATGGCGACACCTTC.

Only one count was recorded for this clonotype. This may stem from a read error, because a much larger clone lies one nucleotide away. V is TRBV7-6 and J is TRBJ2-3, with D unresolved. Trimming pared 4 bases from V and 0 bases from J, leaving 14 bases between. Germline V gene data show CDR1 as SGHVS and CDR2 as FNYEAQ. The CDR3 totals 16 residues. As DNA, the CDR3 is TGTGCCAGCAGCTCCCAGACACCCACCAGCACAGATACGCAGTATTTT. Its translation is CASSSQTPTSTDTQYF.

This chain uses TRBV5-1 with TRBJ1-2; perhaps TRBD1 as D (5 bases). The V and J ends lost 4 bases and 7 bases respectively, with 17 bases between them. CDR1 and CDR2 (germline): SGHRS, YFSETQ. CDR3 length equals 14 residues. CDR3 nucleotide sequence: TGCGCCAGCAGCCTGGACGGCCGAGGGGTTGGCTACACCTTC. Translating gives CASSLDGRGVGYTF.

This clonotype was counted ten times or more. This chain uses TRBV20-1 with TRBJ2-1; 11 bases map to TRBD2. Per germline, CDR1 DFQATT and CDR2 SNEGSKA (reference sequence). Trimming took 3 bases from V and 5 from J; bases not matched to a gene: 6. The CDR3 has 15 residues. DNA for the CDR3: TGCAGTGCTAGGATACTAGCGGGAGATCACAATGAGCAGTTCTTC. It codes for CSARILAGDHNEQFF.

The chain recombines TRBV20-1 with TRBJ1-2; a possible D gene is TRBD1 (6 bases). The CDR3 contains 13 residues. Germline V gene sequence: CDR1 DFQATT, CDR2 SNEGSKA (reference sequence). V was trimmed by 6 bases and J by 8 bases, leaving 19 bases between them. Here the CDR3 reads CSAYRLGADGYTF. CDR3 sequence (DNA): TGCAGTGCCTACAGACTGGGGGCGGACGGCTACACCTTC.

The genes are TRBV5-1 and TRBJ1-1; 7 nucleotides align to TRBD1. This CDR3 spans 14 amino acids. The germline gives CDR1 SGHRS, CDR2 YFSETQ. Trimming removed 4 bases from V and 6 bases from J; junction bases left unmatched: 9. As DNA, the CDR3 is TGCGCCAGCAGCGTGACAGGGTTGTTCGCTGAAGCTTTCTTT. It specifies CASSVTGLFAEAFF.

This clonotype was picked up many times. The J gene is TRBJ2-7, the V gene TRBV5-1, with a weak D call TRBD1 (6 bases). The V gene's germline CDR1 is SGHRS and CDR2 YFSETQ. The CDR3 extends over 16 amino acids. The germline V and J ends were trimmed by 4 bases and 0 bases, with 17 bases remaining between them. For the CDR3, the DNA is TGCGCCAGCAGCACGGGACATGCCTCCTCCTCCTACGAGCAGTACTTC. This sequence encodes CASSTGHASSSYEQYF. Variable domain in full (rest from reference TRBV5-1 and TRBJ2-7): KAGVTQTPRYLIKTRGQQVTLSCSPISGHRSVSWYQQTPGQGLQFLFEYFSETQRNKGNFPGRFSGRQFSNSRSEMNVSTLELGDSALYLCASSTGHASSSYEQYFGPGTRLTVT.

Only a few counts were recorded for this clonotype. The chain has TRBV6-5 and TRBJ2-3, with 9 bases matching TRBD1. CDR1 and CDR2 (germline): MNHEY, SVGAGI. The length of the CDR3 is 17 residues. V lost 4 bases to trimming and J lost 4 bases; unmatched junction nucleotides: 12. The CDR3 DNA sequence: TGTGCCAGCAGTTTCTCCTTAAACAGGGGGCGGGCAGATACGCAGTATTTT. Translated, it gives CASSFSLNRGRADTQYF.

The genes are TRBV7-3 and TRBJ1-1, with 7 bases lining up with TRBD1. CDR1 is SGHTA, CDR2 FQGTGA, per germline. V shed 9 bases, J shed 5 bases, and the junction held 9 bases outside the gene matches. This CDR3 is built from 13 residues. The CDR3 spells CASGRQGGTEAFF. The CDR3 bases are TGTGCCAGTGGACGACAGGGAGGGACTGAAGCTTTCTTT.

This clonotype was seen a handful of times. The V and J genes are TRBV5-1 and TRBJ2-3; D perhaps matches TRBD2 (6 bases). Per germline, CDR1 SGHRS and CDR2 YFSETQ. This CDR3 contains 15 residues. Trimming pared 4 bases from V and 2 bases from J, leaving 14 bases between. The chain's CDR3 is CASSRGGSITDTQYF. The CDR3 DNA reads TGCGCCAGCAGCCGGGGAGGTTCGATCACAGATACGCAGTATTTT.

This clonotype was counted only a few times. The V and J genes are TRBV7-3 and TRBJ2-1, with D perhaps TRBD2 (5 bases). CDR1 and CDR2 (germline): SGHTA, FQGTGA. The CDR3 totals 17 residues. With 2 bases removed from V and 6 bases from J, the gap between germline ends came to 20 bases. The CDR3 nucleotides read TGTGCCAGCAGCTTATCTTCGGGGATGAAGGGAACCAATGAGCAGTTCTTC. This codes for CASSLSSGMKGTNEQFF.

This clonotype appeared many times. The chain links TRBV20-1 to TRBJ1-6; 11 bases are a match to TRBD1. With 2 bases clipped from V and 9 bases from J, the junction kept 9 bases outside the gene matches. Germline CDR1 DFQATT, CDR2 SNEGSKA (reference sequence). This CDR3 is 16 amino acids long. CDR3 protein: CSARNIGTGGFSPLHF. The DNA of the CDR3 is TGCAGTGCTAGAAACATCGGGACAGGGGGGTTTTCACCCCTCCACTTT.

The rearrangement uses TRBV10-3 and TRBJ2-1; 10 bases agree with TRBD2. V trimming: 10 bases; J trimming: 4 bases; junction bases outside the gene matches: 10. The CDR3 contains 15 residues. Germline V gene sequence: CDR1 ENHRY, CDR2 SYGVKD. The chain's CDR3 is CATNLAGETYNEQFF. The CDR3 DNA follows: TGTGCCACCAACCTAGCGGGAGAAACATACAATGAGCAGTTCTTC.

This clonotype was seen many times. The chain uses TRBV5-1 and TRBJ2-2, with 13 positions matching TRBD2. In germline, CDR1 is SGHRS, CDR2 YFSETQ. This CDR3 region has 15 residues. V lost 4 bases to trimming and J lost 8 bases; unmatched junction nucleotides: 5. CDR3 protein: CASSHGTSGTGELFF. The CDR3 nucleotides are TGCGCCAGCAGCCACGGGACTAGCGGGACGGGGGAGCTGTTTTTT.

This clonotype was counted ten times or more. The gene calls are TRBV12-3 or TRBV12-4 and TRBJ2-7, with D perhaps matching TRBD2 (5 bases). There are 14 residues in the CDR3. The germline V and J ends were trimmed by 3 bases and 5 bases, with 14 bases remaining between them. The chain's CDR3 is CASSFAGNSHEQYF. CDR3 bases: TGTGCCAGCAGTTTCGCCGGGAATTCCCACGAGCAGTACTTC.

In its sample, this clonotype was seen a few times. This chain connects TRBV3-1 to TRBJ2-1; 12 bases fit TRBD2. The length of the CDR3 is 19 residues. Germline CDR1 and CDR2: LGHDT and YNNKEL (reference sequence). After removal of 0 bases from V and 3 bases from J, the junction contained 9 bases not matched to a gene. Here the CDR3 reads CASSQDRLAGALLYNEQFF. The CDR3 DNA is TGTGCCAGCAGCCAAGATCGACTAGCGGGAGCCCTCCTCTACAATGAGCAGTTCTTC.

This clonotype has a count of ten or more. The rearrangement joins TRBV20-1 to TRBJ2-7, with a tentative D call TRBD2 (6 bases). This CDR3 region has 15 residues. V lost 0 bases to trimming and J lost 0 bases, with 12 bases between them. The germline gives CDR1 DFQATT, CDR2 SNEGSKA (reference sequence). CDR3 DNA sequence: TGCAGTGCTAGAGATCTAGGAGGGAGCTCCTACGAGCAGTACTTC. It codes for CSARDLGGSSYEQYF.

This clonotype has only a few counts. Here the CDR3 DNA reads TGTGCCACCAGGACAGGGGGCACAGATACGCAGTATTTT. Its translation is CATRTGGTDTQYF. V usage is TRBV27 and J usage is TRBJ2-3; 9 positions agree with TRBD1. Germline trimming cut 10 bases from V and 1 base from J; bases unmatched to any gene: 3. Germline CDR1 MNHEY, CDR2 SMNVEV (reference sequence). This CDR3 spans 13 amino acids.

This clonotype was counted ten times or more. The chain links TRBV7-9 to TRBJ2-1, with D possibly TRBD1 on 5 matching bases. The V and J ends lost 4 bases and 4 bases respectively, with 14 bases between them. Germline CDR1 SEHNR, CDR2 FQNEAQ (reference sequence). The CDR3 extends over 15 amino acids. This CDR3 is CASSSQGFLYNEQFF. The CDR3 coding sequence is TGTGCCAGCAGCTCGCAGGGATTCTTGTACAATGAGCAGTTCTTC.

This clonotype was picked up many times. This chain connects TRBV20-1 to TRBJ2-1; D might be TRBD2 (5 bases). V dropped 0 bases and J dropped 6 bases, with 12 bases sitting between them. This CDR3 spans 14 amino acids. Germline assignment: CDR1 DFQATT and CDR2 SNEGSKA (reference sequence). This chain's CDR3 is CSARDRRAANEQFF. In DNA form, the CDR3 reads TGCAGTGCTAGAGATCGGAGAGCGGCCAATGAGCAGTTCTTC.

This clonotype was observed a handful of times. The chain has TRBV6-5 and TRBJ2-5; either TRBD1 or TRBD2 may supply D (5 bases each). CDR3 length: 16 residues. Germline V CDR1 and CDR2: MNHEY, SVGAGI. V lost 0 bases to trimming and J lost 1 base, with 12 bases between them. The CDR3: CASSYSWGRGQETQYF. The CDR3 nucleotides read TGTGCCAGCAGTTACTCGTGGGGGAGAGGCCAAGAGACCCAGTACTTC.

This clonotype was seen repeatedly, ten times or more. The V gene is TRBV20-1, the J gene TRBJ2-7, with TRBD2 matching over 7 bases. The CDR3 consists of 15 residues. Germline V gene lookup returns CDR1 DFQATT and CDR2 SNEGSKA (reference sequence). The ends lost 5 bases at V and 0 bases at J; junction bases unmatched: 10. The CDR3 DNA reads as TGCAGTGCTGTACTCCTAGCGGTTAGCTCCTACGAGCAGTACTTC. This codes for CSAVLLAVSSYEQYF.

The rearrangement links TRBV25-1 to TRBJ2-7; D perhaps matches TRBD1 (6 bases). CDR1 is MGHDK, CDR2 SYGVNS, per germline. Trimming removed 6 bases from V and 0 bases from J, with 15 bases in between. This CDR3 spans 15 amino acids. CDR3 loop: CASSAHRDISYEQYF. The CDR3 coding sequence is TGTGCCAGCAGCGCGCACCGGGACATCTCCTACGAGCAGTACTTC.

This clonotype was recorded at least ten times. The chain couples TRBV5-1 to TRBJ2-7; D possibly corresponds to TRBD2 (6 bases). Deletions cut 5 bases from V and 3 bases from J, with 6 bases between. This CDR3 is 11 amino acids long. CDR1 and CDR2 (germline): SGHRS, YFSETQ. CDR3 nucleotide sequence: TGCGCCAGCAGGGGAGGCTACGAGCAGTACTTC. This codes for CASRGGYEQYF.

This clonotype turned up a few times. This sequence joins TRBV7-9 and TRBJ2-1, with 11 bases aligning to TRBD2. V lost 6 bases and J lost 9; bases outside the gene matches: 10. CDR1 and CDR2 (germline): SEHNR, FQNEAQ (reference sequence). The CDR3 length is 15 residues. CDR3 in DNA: TGTGCCAGCAGTGCTGTAGCGGGAGGGCCCGCTGAGCAGTTCTTC. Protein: CASSAVAGGPAEQFF.

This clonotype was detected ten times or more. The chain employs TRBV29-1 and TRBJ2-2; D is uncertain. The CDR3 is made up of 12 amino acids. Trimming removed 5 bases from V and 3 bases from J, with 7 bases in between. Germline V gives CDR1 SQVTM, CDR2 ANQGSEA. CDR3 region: CSVSAYTGELFF. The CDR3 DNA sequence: TGCAGCGTTTCTGCCTACACCGGGGAGCTGTTTTTT.

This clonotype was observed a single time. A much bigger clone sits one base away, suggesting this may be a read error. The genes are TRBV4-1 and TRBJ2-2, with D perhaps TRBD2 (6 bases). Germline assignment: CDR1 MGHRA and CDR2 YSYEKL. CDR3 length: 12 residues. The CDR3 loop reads CASSHPNGGLFF. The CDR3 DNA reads TGCGCCAGCAGCCATCCGAACGGGGGGCTGTTTTTT.